The sample holds many counts of the clone carrying this T cell receptor (beta chain). Antigen: not known. The TCR beta CDR3 regions underwent amplification from RNA transcripts. RT-PCR with HTBI primers came first, then second-round multiplex PCR. From the multiplex PCR reads, TCRdb called clonotypes with MiXCR, one entry per CDR3 protein. Here the sample spans a few hundred thousand distinct CDR3 sequences, approximately 15% being singletons. The data were taken from a study of Graves' ophthalmopathy and Graves' hyperthyroidism. Overall study findings and caveats: Blood also carried most expanded thyroid clonotypes exceeding 0.001 frequency.

No progression to ophthalmopathy over 18 months defined stable hyperthyroidism. PBMCs were density-gradient isolated from around 11 ml fresh blood. This CDR3 is built from 16 residues. Trimming removed 3 bases from V and 4 bases from J; junction bases left unmatched: 9. The receptor's source is a young woman with stable Graves' hyperthyroidism. The chain carries TRBV12-3 or TRBV12-4 and TRBJ1-2, with TRBD1 identical over 9 bases. The specimen was peripheral blood. CDR3 DNA sequence: TGTGCCAGCAGTTTGAATACAGGGGGCTTGACCTATGGCTACACCTTC. Protein product: CASSLNTGGLTYGYTF.